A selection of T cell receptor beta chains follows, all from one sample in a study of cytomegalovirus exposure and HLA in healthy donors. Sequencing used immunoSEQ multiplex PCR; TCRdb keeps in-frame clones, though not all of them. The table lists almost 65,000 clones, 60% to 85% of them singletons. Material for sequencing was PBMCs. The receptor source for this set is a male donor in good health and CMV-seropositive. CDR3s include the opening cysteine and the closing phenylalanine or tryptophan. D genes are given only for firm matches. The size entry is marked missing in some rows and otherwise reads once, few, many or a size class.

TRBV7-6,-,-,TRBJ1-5,TGTGCCAGCAGCTTAAGTATAGATAGCAATCAGCCCCAGCATTTT,CASSLSIDSNQPQHF
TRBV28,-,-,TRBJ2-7,TGTGCCAGCAGTTCCCGACTCACAGGGACCTACGAGCAGTACTTC,CASSSRLTGTYEQYF
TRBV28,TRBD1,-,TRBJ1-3,TGTGCCAGCGCCCCGCGGGGACAGGTCGGCTCTGGAAACACCATATATTTT,CASAPRGQVGSGNTIYF
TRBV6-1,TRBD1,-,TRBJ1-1,TGTGCCAGCAAGACAGGGTCCACTGAAGCTTTCTTT,CASKTGSTEAFF
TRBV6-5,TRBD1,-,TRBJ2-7,TGTGCCAGCAGTCCCGGGACAGACTACGAGCAGTACTTC,CASSPGTDYEQYF
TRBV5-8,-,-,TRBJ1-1,TGTGCCAGCAGCCGAGGCAATTTGAACACTGAAGCTTTCTTT,CASSRGNLNTEAFF
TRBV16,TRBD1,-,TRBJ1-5,TGTGCCAGCAGCTTAGACAGGGATCAGCCCCAGCATTTT,CASSLDRDQPQHF
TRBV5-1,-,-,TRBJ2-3,TGCGCCAGCAGCTTACAGATGCGAGATACGCAGTATTTT,CASSLQMRDTQYF
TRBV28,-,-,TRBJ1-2,TGTGCCAGCAGTTTATTTCGGGGGGGTAACTATGGCTACACCTTC,CASSLFRGGNYGYTF
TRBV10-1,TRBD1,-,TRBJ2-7,TGCGCCAGCAGTATATCAGGGGGCGACGAGCAGTACTTC,CASSISGGDEQYF
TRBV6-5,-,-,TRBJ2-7,TGTGCCAGCAGTTACGGAGCCGGATACGAGCAGTACTTC,CASSYGAGYEQYF
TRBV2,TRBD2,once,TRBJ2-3,TGTGCCAGCGATCCGCGGGGGAATGAGCTCGATACGCAGTATTTT,CASDPRGNELDTQYF
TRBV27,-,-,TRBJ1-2,TGTGCCAGCAGCCCGACCGGCACTAGGGGCTACACCTTC,CASSPTGTRGYTF
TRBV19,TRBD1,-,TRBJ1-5,TGTGCCAGTCACCCGCGGACAGGGTCGGCTCAGCCCCAGCATTTT,CASHPRTGSAQPQHF
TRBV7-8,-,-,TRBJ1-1,TGTGCCAGCAGCTTACGGACTGAAGCTTTCTTT,CASSLRTEAFF
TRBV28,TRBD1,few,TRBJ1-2,TGTGCCAGCAGTCCACAGGGGGCCCTCTATGGCTACACCTTC,CASSPQGALYGYTF
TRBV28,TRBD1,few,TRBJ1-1,TGTGCCACCAGGTACTTGGGACAGGGGTTCACTGAAGCTTTCTTT,CATRYLGQGFTEAFF
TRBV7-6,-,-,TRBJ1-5,TGTGCCAGCAGCTTAGGCAGGGCGAACGGCAATCAGCCCCAGCATTTT,CASSLGRANGNQPQHF
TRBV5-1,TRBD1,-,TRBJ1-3,TGCGCCAGCAGCGACCAGGGGGCGGCTGGAAACACCATATATTTT,CASSDQGAAGNTIYF
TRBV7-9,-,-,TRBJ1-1,TGTGCCAGCAAAGCAGAGGGAGGCACTGAAGCTTTCTTT,CASKAEGGTEAFF
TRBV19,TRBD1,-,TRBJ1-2,TGTGCCAGTACCGAAGGGACAGGCCGTCCAATTGGAGGCTACACCTTC,CASTEGTGRPIGGYTF
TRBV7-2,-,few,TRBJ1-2,TGTGCCAGCAGCTTCTATCTCTCTAGTGGCTACACCTTC,CASSFYLSSGYTF
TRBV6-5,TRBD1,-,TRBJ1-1,TGTGCCAGCAGTCTCGGACAGGGTTTAACTGAAGCTTTCTTT,CASSLGQGLTEAFF
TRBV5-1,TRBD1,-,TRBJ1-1,TGCGCCAGCAGCTTGGGGACAGGGGTTGAAGCTTTCTTT,CASSLGTGVEAFF